Below are 13 T cell receptor beta chains sequenced from a single sample in a study of T cell changes during pregnancy in multiple sclerosis. Assay: immunoSEQ multiplex PCR; the TCRdb copy retains only in-frame clones and omits some. The sample yields approximately 70,000 clones, approximately 92% seen once. This sample comprised peripheral blood, obtained in the third trimester of pregnancy. Receptor source: a female donor with multiple sclerosis, enrolled in a pregnancy study.

The CDR3 spells CASSFAGGTNATSSYEQYF. The DNA of the CDR3 is TGTGCCAGCAGTTTCGCCGGGGGGACTAACGCCACGAGCTCCTACGAGCAGTACTTC. The chain links TRBV28 to TRBJ2-7; 7 nucleotides align to TRBD2. Germline trimming cut 3 bases from V and 0 bases from J; bases unmatched to any gene: 17. The germline V gene has CDR1 MDHEN and CDR2 SYDVKM. This CDR3 region has 19 residues.

The V call is TRBV9, the J call TRBJ2-2; 8 bases map to TRBD2. The CDR3 contains 15 residues. V lost 4 bases to trimming and J lost 4 bases; unmatched junction nucleotides: 6. Germline V lookup: CDR1 SGDLS, CDR2 YYNGEE. CDR3 amino acids: CASSSSGTPTGELFF. The CDR3 DNA reads TGTGCCAGCAGCAGTAGCGGGACACCCACCGGGGAGCTGTTTTTT.

This clone was counted a few times. V and J are TRBV7-9 and TRBJ2-1; D possibly corresponds to TRBD2 (6 bases). The CDR3 runs to 17 residues. Trimming removed 5 bases at V and 0 bases at J, with 17 bases between. The germline CDR1 and CDR2 sequences are SEHNR and FQNEAQ (reference sequence). As DNA, the CDR3 is TGTGCCAGCAGCCTGTACGCTAGCGCCCACTCCTACAATGAGCAGTTCTTC. This codes for CASSLYASAHSYNEQFF.

This clone came up a few times. The chain uses TRBV19 and TRBJ1-1; D not resolved. The CDR3 extends over 16 amino acids. Germline CDR1 is LNHDA and CDR2 is SQIVND (reference sequence). V was trimmed by 1 base and J by 0 bases, leaving 12 bases between them. The CDR3 sequence: CASSIGAALMNTEAFF. Here the CDR3 DNA reads TGTGCCAGTAGTATAGGGGCAGCTTTAATGAACACTGAAGCTTTCTTT.

The V gene is TRBV5-1, the J gene TRBJ2-1, with 9 bases lining up with TRBD2. The CDR3 totals 14 residues. Germline-derived CDR1 and CDR2 are SGHRS and YFSETQ. J was trimmed by 7 bases and V by 8 bases; bases with no gene match: 10. The CDR3 DNA reads TGCGCCAGTGGGGGCGGGAGGGCGTATAATGAGCAGTTCTTC. This gives the protein CASGGGRAYNEQFF.

V usage is TRBV5-6 and J usage is TRBJ2-7; 7 positions agree with TRBD2. V dropped 0 bases and J dropped 7; count of bases not matched to a gene: 10. In germline, CDR1 is SGHDT, CDR2 YYEEEE. This CDR3 is built from 15 residues. Here the CDR3 reads CASSLGGSFPGEQYF. CDR3 DNA sequence: TGTGCCAGCAGCTTGGGCGGGAGCTTTCCGGGGGAGCAGTACTTC.

The chain recombines TRBV4-3 with TRBJ2-2, with 11 positions matching TRBD2. CDR3 length: 21 amino acids. The ends lost 0 bases at V and 0 bases at J; junction bases unmatched: 12. The germline gives CDR1 LGHNA, CDR2 YSLEER. Here the CDR3 DNA reads TGCGCCAGCAGCCAAGATTTCGGCGGTCTAGCGGGAGGCCCGAACACCGGGGAGCTGTTTTTT. This translates into CASSQDFGGLAGGPNTGELFF.

Regarding this clone: This sample includes further DNA sequences coding for the same CDR3. The chain employs TRBV5-4 and TRBJ1-4, with unresolved D. This CDR3 has 15 amino acids. The V end lost 0 bases, the J end lost 0 bases, and 6 bases lay between the germline ends. Germline lookup yields CDR1 SGHNT and CDR2 YYREEE (reference sequence). In DNA form, the CDR3 reads TGTGCCAGCAGCTTGGCCGGGGCAACTAATGAAAAACTGTTTTTT. This encodes CASSLAGATNEKLFF.

This chain connects TRBV18 to TRBJ2-7, with D maybe TRBD2 (5 bases). Germline CDR1 and CDR2: KGHSH and LQKENI. V was cut by 1 base and J by 7 bases, with 11 bases left in between. The CDR3 covers 13 residues. The CDR3 reads CASSPQGGLEQYF. CDR3 nucleotide sequence: TGTGCCAGCTCACCACAAGGAGGTCTTGAGCAGTACTTC.

This CDR3 reads CASGLGTDYGYTF. The DNA for the CDR3 is TGTGCCAGCGGTCTCGGGACAGACTATGGCTACACCTTC. The gene calls are TRBV2 and TRBJ1-2; TRBD1 matches at 7 bases. With V trimmed by 8 bases and J by 3 bases, 6 bases remained unmatched. Germline V gene lookup returns CDR1 SNHLY and CDR2 FYNNEI. The CDR3 has 13 residues.

The gene calls are TRBV7-2 and TRBJ2-7; TRBD2 matches at 12 bases. The CDR3 runs to 16 residues. J was trimmed by 3 bases and V by 2 bases; bases with no gene match: 5. Per the germline V gene, CDR1 is SGHTA and CDR2 is FQGNSA. The CDR3 nucleotides are TGTGCCAGCAGCTTAACGACTAGCGGGAGAGGCTACGAGCAGTACTTC. Amino acids: CASSLTTSGRGYEQYF.

The chain couples TRBV18 to TRBJ1-1; 8 bases match TRBD1. With V trimmed by 1 base and J by 3 bases, 7 bases remained unmatched. Per the germline V gene, CDR1 is KGHSH and CDR2 is LQKENI. This CDR3 has 16 residues. For the CDR3, the DNA is TGTGCCAGCTCACCACTACAGGGGGGAGATGACACTGAAGCTTTCTTT. It yields the protein CASSPLQGGDDTEAFF.

The rearrangement joins TRBV29-1 to TRBJ2-7; TRBD2 aligns across 7 bases. There are 13 residues in the CDR3. Trimming cost V 6 bases and J 4 bases; bases outside gene matches: 9. Germline loops: CDR1 SQVTM, CDR2 ANQGSEA. In DNA, the CDR3 is TGCAGCGTCTGGGGGGGGTCTCGTTACGAGCAGTACTTC. It encodes CSVWGGSRYEQYF.